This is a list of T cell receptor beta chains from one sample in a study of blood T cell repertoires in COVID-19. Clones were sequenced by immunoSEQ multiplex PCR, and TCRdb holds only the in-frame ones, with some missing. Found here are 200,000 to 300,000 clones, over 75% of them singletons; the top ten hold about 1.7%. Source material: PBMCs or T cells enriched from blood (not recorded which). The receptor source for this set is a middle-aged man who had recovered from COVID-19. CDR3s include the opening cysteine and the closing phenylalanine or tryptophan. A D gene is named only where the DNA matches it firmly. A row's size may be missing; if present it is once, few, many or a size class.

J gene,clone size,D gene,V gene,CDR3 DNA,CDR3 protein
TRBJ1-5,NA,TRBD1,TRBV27,TGTGCCAGCAGTTTCACAGGGGGCTTCAATCAGCCCCAGCATTTT,CASSFTGGFNQPQHF
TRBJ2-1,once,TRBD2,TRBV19,TGTGCCAGTAGTTCCCCTCGTAGCGGGATTAGGAATGAGCAGTTCTTC,CASSSPRSGIRNEQFF
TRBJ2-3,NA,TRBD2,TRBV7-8,TGTGCCAGCAGCTCCGGACTAGCGGGGTATACAGATACGCAGTATTTT,CASSSGLAGYTDTQYF
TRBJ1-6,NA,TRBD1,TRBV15,TGTGCCACCAGCAGGATGACAGGGTGGGCACCCCTCCACTTT,CATSRMTGWAPLHF
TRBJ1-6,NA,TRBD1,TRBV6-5,TGTGCCAGCAGTTACTCGGGGACAGGCACAAGGAGGGTCCACTTT,CASSYSGTGTRRVHF
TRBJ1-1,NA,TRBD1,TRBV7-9,TGTGCCAGCAGCTATGGGACAGCTTTGAACACTGAAGCTTTCTTT,CASSYGTALNTEAFF
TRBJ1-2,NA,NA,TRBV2,TGTGCCAGCAGTGAAGCTGTCAGGGAATACGGTGGCTACACCTTC,CASSEAVREYGGYTF
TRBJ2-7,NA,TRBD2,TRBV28,TGTGCCAGCAGTTTGATAGCGGGTTCCTACGAGCAGTACTTC,CASSLIAGSYEQYF
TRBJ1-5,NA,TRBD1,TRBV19,TGTGCCAGTAGTATTTACCGGGACAGGGTGCCCCAGCCCCAGCATTTT,CASSIYRDRVPQPQHF
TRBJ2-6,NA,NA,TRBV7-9,TGTGCCAGCAGCTTAAACGGGGCTGGGGCCAACGTCCTGACTTTC,CASSLNGAGANVLTF
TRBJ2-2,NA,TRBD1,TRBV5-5,TGTGCCAGCAGCTTATACGGACAGGGGACCGGGGAGCTGTTTTTT,CASSLYGQGTGELFF
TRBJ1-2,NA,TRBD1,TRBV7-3,TGTGCCAGCAGCTTAAGGGCCGGGACAGGCGATGGCTACACCTTC,CASSLRAGTGDGYTF
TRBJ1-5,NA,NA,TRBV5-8,TGTGCCAGCAGTTCCGGGTGGCAGTCTAATCAGCCCCAGCATTTT,CASSSGWQSNQPQHF
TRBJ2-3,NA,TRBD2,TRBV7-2,TGTGCCAGCAGCTTAGTGGAGCGGGGCAGGGATACGCAGTATTTT,CASSLVERGRDTQYF
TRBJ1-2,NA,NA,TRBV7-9,TGTGCCAGCAGCACGGACAGAACTAACTATGGCTACACCTTC,CASSTDRTNYGYTF
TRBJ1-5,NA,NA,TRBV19,TGTGCCAGTAGTGGAAGCGCAGGGCCCGATAGCAATCAGCCCCAGCATTTT,CASSGSAGPDSNQPQHF
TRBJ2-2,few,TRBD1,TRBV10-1,TGCGCCTCGAAGACAGGGGTCCCTCGAGACACCGGGGAGCTGTTTTTT,CASKTGVPRDTGELFF
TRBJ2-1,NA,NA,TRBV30,TGTGCCCATTCGCACAGGAGTCTAGGCTTAAATCACAATGAGCAGTTCTTC,CAHSHRSLGLNHNEQFF
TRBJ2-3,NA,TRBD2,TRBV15,TGTGCCACCTTAGCGGGATTTAGCACAGATACGCAGTATTTT,CATLAGFSTDTQYF
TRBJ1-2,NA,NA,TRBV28,TGTGCCAGCAGTTTCCTTCGGACAGCCCCTTATGGCTACACCTTC,CASSFLRTAPYGYTF
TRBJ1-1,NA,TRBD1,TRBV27,TGTGCCAGCATCTCAGGGGGGCCGGGGTCCACTGAAGCTTTCTTT,CASISGGPGSTEAFF
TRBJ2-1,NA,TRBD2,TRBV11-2,TGTGCCAGCAGCTTAATACCGACTAGCGGGGGGTTATCCTACAATGAGCAGTTCTTC,CASSLIPTSGGLSYNEQFF
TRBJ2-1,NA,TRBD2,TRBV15,TGTGCCACCTGGACTAGCGGGACCAATGAGCAGTTCTTC,CATWTSGTNEQFF
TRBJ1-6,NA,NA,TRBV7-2,TGTGCCAGCAGCCGGAATTCTGGGGGGAGTAATTCACCCCTCCACTTT,CASSRNSGGSNSPLHF
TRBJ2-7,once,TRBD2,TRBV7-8,TGTGCCAGCAGCCTCCTAGCGGGAGGGCCCTACGAGCAGTACTTC,CASSLLAGGPYEQYF
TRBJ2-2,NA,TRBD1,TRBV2,TGTGCCAGCAGTTTCGGAACAGGGGGCACCGGGGAGCTGTTTTTT,CASSFGTGGTGELFF
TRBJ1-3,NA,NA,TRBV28,TGTGCCAGCAGTTTCAGTGGCAGTCCCTCTGGAAACACCATATATTTT,CASSFSGSPSGNTIYF
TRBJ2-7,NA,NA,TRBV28,TGTGCCAGCAGTTTTAACTTATACGAGCAGTACTTC,CASSFNLYEQYF
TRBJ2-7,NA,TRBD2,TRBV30,TGTGCCTGGAGTGGCCCGGGGGAGGGCGAGCAGTACTTC,CAWSGPGEGEQYF
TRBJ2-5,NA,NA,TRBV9,TGTGCCAGCAGCTTCACCGGACAGCTCCAAGAGACCCAGTACTTC,CASSFTGQLQETQYF
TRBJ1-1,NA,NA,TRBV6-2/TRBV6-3,TGTGCCAGCAGTTACGACAAGATGAACACTGAAGCTTTCTTT,CASSYDKMNTEAFF